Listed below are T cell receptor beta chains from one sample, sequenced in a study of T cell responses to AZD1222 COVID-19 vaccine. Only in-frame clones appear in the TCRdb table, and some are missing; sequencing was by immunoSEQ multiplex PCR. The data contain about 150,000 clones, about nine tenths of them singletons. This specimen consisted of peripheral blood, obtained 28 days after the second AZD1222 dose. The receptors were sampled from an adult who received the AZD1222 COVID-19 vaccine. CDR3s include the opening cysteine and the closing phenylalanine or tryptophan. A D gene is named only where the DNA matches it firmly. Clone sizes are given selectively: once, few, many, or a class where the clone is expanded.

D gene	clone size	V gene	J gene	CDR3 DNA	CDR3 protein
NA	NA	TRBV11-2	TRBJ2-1	TGTGCCAGCTCAGTATACAATGAGCAGTTCTTC	CASSVYNEQFF
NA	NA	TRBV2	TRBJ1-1	TGTGCCAGCAGTGAGCCAGGGCAGAACACTGAAACTTTCTTT	CASSEPGQNTETFF
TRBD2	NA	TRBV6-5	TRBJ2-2	TGTGCCAGCGGAGGACTAGGGGATACCGGGGAGCTGTTTTTT	CASGGLGDTGELFF
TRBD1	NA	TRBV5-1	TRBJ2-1	TGCGCCAGCAGCCCGGATACAGGGGGTGTAGGGTTCTTC	CASSPDTGGVGFF
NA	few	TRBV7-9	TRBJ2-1	TGTGCCAGCAGCTTATGGGGGGAGAAGGGCAATGAGCAGTTCTTC	CASSLWGEKGNEQFF
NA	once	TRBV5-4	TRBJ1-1	TGTGCCAGCAGCCTCGGGACACCCGGGACTGAAGCTTTCTTT	CASSLGTPGTEAFF
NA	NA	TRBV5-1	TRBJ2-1	TGCGCCAGCAGCTTGGGGGACTCCTACAATGAGCAGTTCTTC	CASSLGDSYNEQFF
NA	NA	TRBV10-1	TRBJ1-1	TGCGCCAGCAGTGAGTCGGGGCCTTACACTGAAGCTTTCTTT	CASSESGPYTEAFF
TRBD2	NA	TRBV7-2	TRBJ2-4	TGTGCCAGCAGCTCCCGACTAGCGGGGTTTTACATTCAGTACTTC	CASSSRLAGFYIQYF
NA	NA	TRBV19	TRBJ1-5	TGTGCCAGTAGTATAGTGGAGGGGAGGCAGCCCCAGCATTTT	CASSIVEGRQPQHF
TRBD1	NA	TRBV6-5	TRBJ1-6	TGTGCCAGCAGCCCGGGACAGTATAATTCACCCCTCCACTTT	CASSPGQYNSPLHF
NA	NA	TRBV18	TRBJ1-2	TGTGCCAGCTCACCGCAAAGGGGATCCTATGGCTACACCTTC	CASSPQRGSYGYTF
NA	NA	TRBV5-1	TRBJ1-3	TGCGCCAGCAGCTCTCATTCCCCAGCAGGCACTGGAAACACCATATATTTT	CASSSHSPAGTGNTIYF
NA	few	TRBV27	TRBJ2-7	TGTGCCAGCAGGGAGGTAGCCGCCTACGAGCAGTACTTC	CASREVAAYEQYF
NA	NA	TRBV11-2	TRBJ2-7	TGTGCCAGCAGCTTAGGCACGCGTACTTACGAGCAGTACTTC	CASSLGTRTYEQYF
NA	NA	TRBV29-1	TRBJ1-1	TGCAGCCCGAGACGTCCCGCCTCGGGTGGCACTGAAGCTTTCTTT	CSPRRPASGGTEAFF
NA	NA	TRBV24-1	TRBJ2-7	TGTGCCACCCCGGGACCCTCAATTCCGAGCTCCTACGAGCAGTACTTC	CATPGPSIPSSYEQYF
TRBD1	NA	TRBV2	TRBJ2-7	TGTGCCAGCAGTGGACAGGGGTACTACGAGCAGTACTTC	CASSGQGYYEQYF
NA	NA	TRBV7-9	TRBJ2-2	TGTGCCAGCAGCTTAATCGGAGGAACGATTGGGGAGCTGTTTTTT	CASSLIGGTIGELFF
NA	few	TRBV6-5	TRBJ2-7	TGTGCCAGCAGGCCATACTCGGTTAGCTCCTACGAGCAGTACTTC	CASRPYSVSSYEQYF
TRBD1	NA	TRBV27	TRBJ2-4	TGTGCCAGCAGTTTTGCAGGGGGCATTCAGTACTTC	CASSFAGGIQYF
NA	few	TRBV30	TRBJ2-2	TGTGCCTGGAGTGTATTCGGGGGAGCCCCAACCGGGGAGCTGTTTTTT	CAWSVFGGAPTGELFF
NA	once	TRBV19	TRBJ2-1	TGTGCCAGTAGTATGGGGTGGGGACAGGGGGCTAGTAGCGGGAGGGCCAGAGAGCAGTTCTTC	CASSMGWGQGASSGRAREQFF
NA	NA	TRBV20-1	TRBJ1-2	TGCAGTGTACCGGGCCACTATGGCTACACCTTC	CSVPGHYGYTF
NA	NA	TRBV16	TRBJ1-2	TGTGCCAGCAGCCAAACCGTAGCAGGGGTTGGCTACACCTTC	CASSQTVAGVGYTF
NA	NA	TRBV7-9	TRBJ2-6	TGTGCCAGCAGCCTTCAGCGGCCTGGGGCCAACGTCCTGACTTTC	CASSLQRPGANVLTF
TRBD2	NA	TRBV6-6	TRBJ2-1	TGTGCCAGCGGTCTCGCGCTAGCGGGCGGCAATGAGCAGTTCTTC	CASGLALAGGNEQFF
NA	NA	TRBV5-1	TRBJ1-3	TGCGCCAGCAGCTTAGCCGCCTCTGGAAACACCATATATTTT	CASSLAASGNTIYF
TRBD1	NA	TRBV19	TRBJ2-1	TGTGCCAGTACTCCGGGACAGGGGTCGATCTACAATGAGCAGTTCTTC	CASTPGQGSIYNEQFF
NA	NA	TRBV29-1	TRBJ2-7	TGCAGCGTTGAAGTTCCCGGCACGGACTACGAGCAGTACTTC	CSVEVPGTDYEQYF
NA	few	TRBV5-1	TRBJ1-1	TGCGCCAGCAGCTTGGTAACTACGGCCCAAACTGAAGCTTTCTTT	CASSLVTTAQTEAFF
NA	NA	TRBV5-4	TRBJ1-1	TGTGCCAGTTCAACAGGGAGGAACACTGAAGCTTTCTTT	CASSTGRNTEAFF
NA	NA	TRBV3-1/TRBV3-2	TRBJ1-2	TGTGCCAGCAGCTTCGTCGGGAGTAACTATGGCTACACCTTC	CASSFVGSNYGYTF
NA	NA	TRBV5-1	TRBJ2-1	TGCGCCAGCAGCCAGGGACAAGATTACAATGAGCAGTTCTTC	CASSQGQDYNEQFF
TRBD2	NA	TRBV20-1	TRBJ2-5	TGCAGTGCCAGTACTAGCGGGAGGATGGAGACCCAGTACTTC	CSASTSGRMETQYF
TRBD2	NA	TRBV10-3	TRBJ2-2	TGTGCCATTTTTAGCGGGAGTTCGTTCGGGGAGCTGTTTTTT	CAIFSGSSFGELFF
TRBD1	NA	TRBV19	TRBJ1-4	TGTGCCAGTAGTATAGGAACAGGGGGAGATGAAAAACTGTTTTTT	CASSIGTGGDEKLFF
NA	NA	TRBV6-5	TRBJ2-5	TGTGCCAGCGGAAATACGGGGGCCCAGTACTTC	CASGNTGAQYF
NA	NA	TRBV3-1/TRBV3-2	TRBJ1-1	TGTGCCAGCAGCCAAGACGCGGGGGCGAACACTGAAGCTTTCTTT	CASSQDAGANTEAFF
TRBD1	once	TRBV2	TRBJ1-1	TGTGCCAGCAGAGGACAGGGAATCACTGAAGCTTTCTTT	CASRGQGITEAFF